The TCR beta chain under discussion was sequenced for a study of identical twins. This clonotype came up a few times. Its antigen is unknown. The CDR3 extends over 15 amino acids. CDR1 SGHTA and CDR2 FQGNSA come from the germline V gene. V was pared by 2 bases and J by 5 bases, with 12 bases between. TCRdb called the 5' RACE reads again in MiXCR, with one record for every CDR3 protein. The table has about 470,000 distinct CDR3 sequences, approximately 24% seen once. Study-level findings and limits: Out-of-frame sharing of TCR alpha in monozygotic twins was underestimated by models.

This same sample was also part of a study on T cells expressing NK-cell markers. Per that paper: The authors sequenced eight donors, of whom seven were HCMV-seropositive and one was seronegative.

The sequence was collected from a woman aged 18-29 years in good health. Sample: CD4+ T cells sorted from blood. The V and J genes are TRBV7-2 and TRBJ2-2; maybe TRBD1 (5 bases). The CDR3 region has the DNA TGTGCCAGCAGCTTAAGAGTCGCAGGGACCGGGGAGCTGTTTTTT. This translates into CASSLRVAGTGELFF.